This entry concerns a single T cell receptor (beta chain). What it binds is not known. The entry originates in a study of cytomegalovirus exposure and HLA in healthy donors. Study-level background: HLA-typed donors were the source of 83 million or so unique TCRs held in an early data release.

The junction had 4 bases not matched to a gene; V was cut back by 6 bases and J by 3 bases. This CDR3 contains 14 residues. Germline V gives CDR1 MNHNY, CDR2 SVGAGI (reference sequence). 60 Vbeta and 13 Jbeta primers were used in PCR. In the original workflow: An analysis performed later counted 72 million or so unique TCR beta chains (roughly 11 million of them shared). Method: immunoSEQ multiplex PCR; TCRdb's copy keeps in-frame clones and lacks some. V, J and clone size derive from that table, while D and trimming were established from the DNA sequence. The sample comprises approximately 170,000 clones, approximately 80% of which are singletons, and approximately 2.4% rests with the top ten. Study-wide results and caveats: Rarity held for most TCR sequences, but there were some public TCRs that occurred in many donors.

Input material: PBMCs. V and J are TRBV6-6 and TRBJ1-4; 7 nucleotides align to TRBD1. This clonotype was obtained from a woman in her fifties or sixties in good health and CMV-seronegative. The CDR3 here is CASSRQGPNEKLFF. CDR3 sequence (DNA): TGTGCCAGCAGCCGACAGGGACCTAATGAAAAACTGTTTTTT.